This T cell receptor beta chain derives from a study of spatial heterogeneity in lung cancer. Study-level findings and limits: Ubiquitous expanded tumor TCRs surfaced in blood more at resection than they did at follow-up.

TCRdb reprocessed the 5' RACE reads via MiXCR and lists one record per CDR3 protein. Found here are about 94,000 distinct CDR3 sequences, roughly a fifth of them singletons; the top ten hold 21%. In the case of this clonotype: Antigen unknown.

The germline V gene encodes CDR1 MNHEY and CDR2 SVGEGT. The CDR3 runs 15 residues. Trimming stripped 5 bases from V and 2 bases from J, with 15 bases between. Noted time point: blood at routine non-recurrence follow-up after resection. The receptor was derived from a male donor with early-stage non-small cell lung cancer. Sequences were derived from PBMCs, sampled at follow-up. The chain recombines TRBV6-2 or TRBV6-3 with TRBJ1-1, with D perhaps matching TRBD1 (6 bases). CDR3 loop: CASSTLGTPNTEAFF. The CDR3 DNA reads TGTGCCAGCAGTACTTTGGGGACACCCAACACTGAAGCTTTCTTT.